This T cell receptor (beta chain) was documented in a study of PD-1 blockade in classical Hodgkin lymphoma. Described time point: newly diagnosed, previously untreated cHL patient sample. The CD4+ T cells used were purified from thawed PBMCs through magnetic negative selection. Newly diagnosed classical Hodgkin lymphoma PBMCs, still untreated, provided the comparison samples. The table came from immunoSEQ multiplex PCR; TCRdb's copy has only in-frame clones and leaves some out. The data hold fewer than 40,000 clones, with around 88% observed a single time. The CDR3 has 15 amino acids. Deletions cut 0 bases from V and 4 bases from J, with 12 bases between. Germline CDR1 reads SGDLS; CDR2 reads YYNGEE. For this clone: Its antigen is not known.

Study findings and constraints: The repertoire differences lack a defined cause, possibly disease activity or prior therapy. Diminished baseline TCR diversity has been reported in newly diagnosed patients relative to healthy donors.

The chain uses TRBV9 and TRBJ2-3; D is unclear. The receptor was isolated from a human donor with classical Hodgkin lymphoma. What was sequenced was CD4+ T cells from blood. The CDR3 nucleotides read TGTGCCAGCAGCGTAGCCCCGGACGGAGCAGATACGCAGTATTTT. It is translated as CASSVAPDGADTQYF.